These 23 T cell receptor beta chains came from one sample sequenced in a study of T cell changes during pregnancy in multiple sclerosis. Here immunoSEQ multiplex PCR was the method, and the copy in TCRdb shows in-frame clones only, minus some. The sample holds 50,000 to 60,000 clones, roughly nine tenths seen once. The specimen was peripheral blood, collected in the first trimester of pregnancy. All receptors derive from a female donor in good health, enrolled as a control in a pregnancy study.

This sequence joins TRBV27 and TRBJ2-7; D may be TRBD1 (6 bases). The CDR3 covers 15 residues. CDR1 and CDR2 (germline): MNHEY, SMNVEV (reference sequence). V was pared by 0 bases and J by 4 bases, with 13 bases between. This CDR3 reads CASSLSGDTRYEQYF. In DNA form, the CDR3 reads TGTGCCAGCAGTTTATCTGGGGACACTCGATACGAGCAGTACTTC.

The V gene is TRBV6-6, the J gene TRBJ1-1; D is unresolved. Germline V CDR1 and CDR2: MNHNY, SVGAGI (reference sequence). V shed 5 bases and J shed 2 bases, with 15 bases lying between them. This CDR3 contains 15 residues. This chain's CDR3 is CASSGPRRINTEAFF. Here the CDR3 DNA reads TGTGCCAGCAGTGGCCCCAGGCGTATTAACACTGAAGCTTTCTTT.

The V and J genes are TRBV18 and TRBJ2-4, with TRBD2 matching 14 bases. The CDR3 length is 17 residues. V gave up 2 bases and J gave up 8 bases; unmatched junction bases: 8. Germline loops: CDR1 KGHSH, CDR2 LQKENI. The CDR3 DNA reads as TGTGCCAGCTCACCAACCCGACTAGCGGGAGGGGTAGACATTCAGTACTTC. Amino acids: CASSPTRLAGGVDIQYF.

CDR3 DNA: TGTGCCAGCAGCTTTTGGCTTAGCACAGATACGCAGTATTTT. Protein: CASSFWLSTDTQYF. The V and J genes are TRBV5-6 and TRBJ2-3; D remains ambiguous. Trimming cost V 2 bases and J 0 bases, with 7 bases left between them. The CDR3 covers 14 residues. The germline CDR1 and CDR2 sequences are SGHDT and YYEEEE.

The chain links TRBV5-1 to TRBJ1-1, with D perhaps matching TRBD1 (6 bases). Trimming cost V 7 bases and J 0 bases, with 13 bases left between them. The CDR3 contains 14 residues. Germline V gives CDR1 SGHRS, CDR2 YFSETQ. CDR3 coding DNA: TGCGCCAGCCGGGGGGGCTCGGTGAACACTGAAGCTTTCTTT. This translates into CASRGGSVNTEAFF. The variable domain in full, completed from reference TRBV5-1 and TRBJ1-1, reads KAGVTQTPRYLIKTRGQQVTLSCSPISGHRSVSWYQQTPGQGLQFLFEYFSETQRNKGNFPGRFSGRQFSNSRSEMNVSTLELGDSALYLCASRGGSVNTEAFFGQGTRLTVV.

This clone has just a few counts. The chain employs TRBV7-9 and TRBJ1-2; possibly TRBD1 for D (6 bases). V lost 5 bases and J lost 7, with 11 bases in between. CDR3 length: 12 residues. Germline V gives CDR1 SEHNR, CDR2 FQNEAQ (reference sequence). CDR3: CASSNSGAGYTF. DNA for the CDR3: TGTGCCAGCAGCAACTCAGGGGCTGGCTACACCTTC.

This clone was observed once. This chain connects TRBV11-2 to TRBJ2-1; 7 nucleotides line up with TRBD1. This CDR3 has 15 residues. Germline V gives CDR1 SGHAT, CDR2 FQNNGV. V shed 3 bases and J 0 bases; nucleotides not matched to a gene: 2. Here the CDR3 DNA reads TGTGCCAGCAGCTTTGAGGGGGCCTCCTACAATGAGCAGTTCTTC. Its translation is CASSFEGASYNEQFF.

This clone occurred a few times. This chain joins TRBV18 and TRBJ1-2; D remains ambiguous. The CDR3 has 15 residues. Trimming shortened V by 6 bases and J by 4 bases, and 18 bases separated the two germline ends. Germline CDR1 is KGHSH and CDR2 is LQKENI. DNA of the CDR3: TGTGCCAGCTCCCCCGGACCACCGGGGTCCTATGGCTACACCTTC. Its protein is CASSPGPPGSYGYTF.

This rearrangement joins TRBV6-6 to TRBJ1-5, with D unresolved. CDR1 is MNHNY, CDR2 SVGAGI, per germline (reference sequence). The CDR3 totals 12 residues. The CDR3 DNA reads as TGTGCTTCGGATGAAGTCGGGCAGCCCCAGCATTTT. This codes for CASDEVGQPQHF.

The chain links TRBV2 to TRBJ2-1; the D gene is possibly TRBD2 (7 bases). The V end lost 7 bases, the J end lost 0 bases, and 13 bases lay between the germline ends. The germline gives CDR1 SNHLY, CDR2 FYNNEI. The CDR3 spans 15 residues. The CDR3 sequence is CASMSGTLSYNEQFF. The CDR3 region has the DNA TGTGCCAGCATGAGCGGGACACTCTCCTACAATGAGCAGTTCTTC.

This clone was observed once. The chain has TRBV27 and TRBJ1-1, with D possibly matching TRBD1 (6 bases). Germline V gene data show CDR1 as MNHEY and CDR2 as SMNVEV (reference sequence). With 3 bases removed from V and 7 bases from J, the gap between germline ends came to 12 bases. The CDR3 consists of 13 residues. Here the CDR3 DNA reads TGTGCCAGCAGTTTTCAGGGGCCGGGTGAAGCTTTCTTT. Protein: CASSFQGPGEAFF.

The chain recombines TRBV6-1 with TRBJ1-4; 8 nucleotides match TRBD1. Germline CDR1 reads MNHNS; CDR2 reads SASEGT. Trimming took 8 bases from V and 11 from J; bases not matched to a gene: 7. The CDR3 sequence is 12 residues long. CDR3 loop: CASSSGQAKLFF. CDR3 nucleotide sequence: TGTGCCAGCTCTTCGGGACAGGCCAAACTGTTTTTT.

The chain joins TRBV5-1 to TRBJ2-5, with a possible D match to TRBD1 (5 bases). Germline CDR1 is SGHRS and CDR2 is YFSETQ. The CDR3 extends over 11 amino acids. V was pared by 6 bases and J by 5 bases, with 8 bases between. Written as DNA, the CDR3 is TGCGCCAGCACTGGGGCGGAGACCCAGTACTTC. Translating it yields CASTGAETQYF.

This clone was recorded at least ten times. CDR3 bases: TGCGCCAGCAGCTTTACAGCGGACGGCTTCAATGAGCAGTTCTTC. Translating it yields CASSFTADGFNEQFF. The chain joins TRBV5-1 to TRBJ2-1, with D perhaps TRBD2 (5 bases). The CDR3 contains 15 residues. Per the germline V gene, CDR1 is SGHRS and CDR2 is YFSETQ. The ends were cut back, 2 bases at V and 6 bases at J, with 15 bases in the middle.

This chain uses TRBV5-8 with TRBJ2-7; 11 nucleotides line up with TRBD1. The CDR3 consists of 15 residues. Germline CDR1 and CDR2: SGHTS and YDEGEE. V trimming: 4 bases; J trimming: 5 bases; junction bases outside the gene matches: 8. The chain's CDR3 is CASSSRTGGIDEQYF. The CDR3, as DNA: TGTGCCAGCAGCAGCAGGACAGGGGGCATCGACGAGCAGTACTTC.

The chain couples TRBV6-6 to TRBJ2-1; 7 bases map to TRBD1. Germline V CDR1 and CDR2: MNHNY, SVGAGI (reference sequence). V was pared by 6 bases and J by 4 bases, with 6 bases of the junction left unmatched. The CDR3 is 14 residues long. The CDR3 DNA follows: TGTGCCAGCAGGCGACAGGGTGAATACAATGAGCAGTTCTTC. It codes for CASRRQGEYNEQFF.

The chain links TRBV28 to TRBJ2-7; TRBD2 is a possible D gene (5 bases). Trimming took off 5 bases at V and 4 bases at J, with 18 bases between the two ends. Germline lookup yields CDR1 MDHEN and CDR2 SYDVKM. The CDR3 runs 15 residues. CDR3 in amino acids: CASSPGRGIQYEQYF. For the CDR3, the DNA is TGTGCCAGCAGTCCAGGACGAGGGATTCAATACGAGCAGTACTTC.

This sequence joins TRBV5-4 and TRBJ2-3; 13 nucleotides line up with TRBD2. The V gene end was trimmed by 4 bases and the J gene end by 1 base; junction bases not matched to a gene: 3. Germline CDR1 SGHNT, CDR2 YYREEE (reference sequence). The CDR3 is made up of 16 amino acids. The CDR3: CASSRGLAGGTDTQYF. CDR3 in DNA: TGTGCCAGCAGCAGAGGACTAGCGGGGGGCACAGATACGCAGTATTTT.

This chain joins TRBV21-1 and TRBJ2-7; whether TRBD2, the table's D call, matches the DNA was not checked. TRBV21-1 is a documented pseudogene. CDR3 length: 15 amino acids. The CDR3: CASSKIRGKSYEQYF. CDR3 nucleotide sequence: TGTGCCAGCAGCAAAATCCGCGGAAAATCCTACGAGCAGTACTTC.

This sequence joins TRBV10-3 and TRBJ1-3; 7 bases agree with TRBD1. Losses at the gene ends were 0 bases for V and 4 bases for J; bases not matched to a gene: 3. Germline V gene sequence: CDR1 ENHRY, CDR2 SYGVKD. The CDR3 has 15 amino acids. The CDR3 here is CAISESGTAGNTIYF. CDR3 nucleotides: TGTGCCATCAGTGAGTCAGGGACAGCCGGAAACACCATATATTTT.

The CDR3 here is CSPPLTSGETQYF. CDR3 bases: TGCAGCCCACCCTTGACTAGCGGAGAGACCCAGTACTTC. The chain has TRBV29-1 and TRBJ2-5; TRBD2 agrees at 9 bases. In germline, CDR1 is SQVTM, CDR2 ANQGSEA. The J segment lost 4 bases and the V segment lost 8 bases, leaving 8 bases of the junction unmatched. This CDR3 region has 13 residues.

V usage is TRBV10-3 and J usage is TRBJ2-6, with D possibly matching TRBD1 (5 bases). V lost 10 bases and J 0 bases, leaving 25 bases between the germline ends. Germline CDR1 and CDR2: ENHRY and SYGVKD. The CDR3 covers 19 residues. CDR3 sequence (DNA): TGTGCCACAACCGGTCAAGGGGCCAGATACCGCTCTGGGGCCAACGTCCTGACTTTC. Translated, it gives CATTGQGARYRSGANVLTF.

The chain employs TRBV19 and TRBJ2-7; D may be TRBD2 (5 bases). Trimming shortened V by 6 bases and J by 4 bases, and 13 bases separated the two germline ends. This CDR3 is 13 amino acids long. CDR1 and CDR2 from the germline V gene are LNHDA and SQIVND (reference sequence). Here the CDR3 reads CASRADLTYEQYF. CDR3 nucleotides: TGTGCCAGTAGGGCGGACTTAACTTACGAGCAGTACTTC.